Listed here are 27 T cell receptor beta chains from one sample, sequenced in a study of blood T cells in healthy people across ages. A second PCR, run for roughly 7 to 12 cycles, used a sample-barcoded 5' primer plus a J-beta primer mix. In TCRdb, the 5' RACE reads were re-called with MiXCR into one record per CDR3 protein. The table lists 650,000 to 700,000 distinct CDR3 sequences, about 30% of them singletons. The sequenced material came from blood. The receptors were gathered from a woman older than 75 in good health.

This clonotype was recorded at least ten times. The rearrangement uses TRBV7-2 and TRBJ1-5; TRBD1 matches 9 bases. This CDR3 has 17 residues. Germline V gives CDR1 SGHTA, CDR2 FQGNSA. V lost 3 bases and J lost 3; bases outside the gene matches: 9. The CDR3 reads CASSLVAGTGSNQPQHF. CDR3 in DNA: TGTGCCAGCAGCTTGGTTGCCGGGACAGGGTCCAATCAGCCCCAGCATTTT.

This clonotype was found many times. The rearrangement links TRBV6-1 to TRBJ2-7; 10 positions agree with TRBD2. V was clipped by 0 bases and J by 3 bases; unmatched bases: 5. Germline V lookup: CDR1 MNHNS, CDR2 SASEGT. This CDR3 has 16 amino acids. The CDR3 sequence is CASSEARASGGYEQYF. The CDR3 DNA reads as TGTGCCAGCAGTGAAGCGCGGGCTAGCGGGGGCTACGAGCAGTACTTC.

This clonotype was seen many times. The V and J genes are TRBV12-3 or TRBV12-4 and TRBJ2-1, with D uncertain. There are 17 residues in the CDR3. The V end was cut by 6 bases, the J end by 5 bases, with 23 bases between. The CDR3 DNA reads TGTGCCAGCAGGCCGCGTAAGACGGGTGGAGCAAACAATGAGCAGTTCTTC. Amino acids: CASRPRKTGGANNEQFF.

Note on this clonotype: This may come from a read error, since a much larger clone is one base off. The V and J genes are TRBV7-9 and TRBJ1-2; weak D call: TRBD1 (5 bases). The germline V and J ends were trimmed by 4 bases and 4 bases, with 13 bases remaining between them. CDR3 length: 14 amino acids. The V gene's germline CDR1 is SEHNR and CDR2 FQNEAQ (reference sequence). The CDR3 nucleotides read TGTGCCAGCAGCTGTGGGGCCTCGGCCTATGGCTACACCTTC. The encoded protein is CASSCGASAYGYTF. Full variable domain (rest looked up from reference TRBV7-9 and TRBJ1-2): DTGVSQNPRHKITKRGQNVTFRCDPISEHNRLYWYRQTLGQGPEFLTYFQNEAQLEKSRLLSDRFSAERPKGSFSTLEIQRTEQGDSAMYLCASSCGASAYGYTFGSGTRLTVV.

This clonotype has ten or more counts. The chain links TRBV5-6 to TRBJ1-2, with TRBD1 matching 11 bases. Trimming removed 0 bases from V and 7 bases from J; junction bases left unmatched: 11. Germline CDR1 reads SGHDT; CDR2 reads YYEEEE. The CDR3 loop spans 17 amino acids. The CDR3 nucleotides read TGTGCCAGCAGCTTGGCCCGATCAGGACAGGGGGCGGTTGGCTACACCTTC. Its protein is CASSLARSGQGAVGYTF. The full variable domain, completed using reference TRBV5-6 and TRBJ1-2, is DAGVTQSPTHLIKTRGQQVTLRCSPKSGHDTVSWYQQALGQGPQFIFQYYEEEERQRGNFPDRFSGHQFPNYSSELNVNALLLGDSALYLCASSLARSGQGAVGYTFGSGTRLTVV.

The chain carries TRBV5-1 and TRBJ1-1; D gene uncertain. Trimming stripped 3 bases from V and 0 bases from J, with 12 bases between. Germline-derived CDR1 and CDR2 are SGHRS and YFSETQ. The CDR3 has 15 residues. CDR3 in amino acids: CASSSWASMNTEAFF. CDR3 sequence (DNA): TGCGCCAGCAGCTCTTGGGCTTCTATGAACACTGAAGCTTTCTTT.

V usage is TRBV20-1 and J usage is TRBJ1-2; no firm D call. This CDR3 comprises 12 residues. CDR1 DFQATT and CDR2 SNEGSKA come from the germline V gene (reference sequence). V shed 3 bases and J shed 3 bases, with 8 bases lying between them. The CDR3 loop reads CSASRTDYGYTF. Here the CDR3 DNA reads TGCAGTGCTAGCCGGACGGACTATGGCTACACCTTC.

This clonotype was seen many times. The chain employs TRBV6-5 and TRBJ2-7; 8 bases map to TRBD1. Germline assignment: CDR1 MNHEY and CDR2 SVGAGI. V gave up 2 bases and J gave up 6 bases; unmatched junction bases: 3. The CDR3 totals 13 residues. The CDR3 DNA sequence: TGTGCCAGCAGTTACAGAACAGGGGGCGAGCAGTACTTC. Translating gives CASSYRTGGEQYF.

V is TRBV7-9 and J is TRBJ2-7; 14 bases agree with TRBD2. The CDR3 loop spans 16 amino acids. Per germline, CDR1 SEHNR and CDR2 FQNEAQ (reference sequence). The trim removed 5 bases at V and 6 bases at J, leaving 9 bases unmatched. CDR3: CASSRGLAGVQREQYF. CDR3 DNA sequence: TGTGCCAGCAGCCGGGGACTAGCGGGGGTTCAGCGCGAGCAGTACTTC.

In this sample, this clonotype turned up many times. The chain combines TRBV5-1 with TRBJ2-5, with a tentative D call TRBD2 (6 bases). The germline V gene has CDR1 SGHRS and CDR2 YFSETQ. The CDR3 length is 14 residues. The V gene lost 1 base and the J gene lost 1 base, with 8 bases spanning the gap. The CDR3 sequence: CASSLRGIQETQYF. DNA for the CDR3: TGCGCCAGCAGCTTGCGGGGGATCCAAGAGACCCAGTACTTC.

The sample holds many counts of this clonotype. The chain joins TRBV30 to TRBJ2-7; 10 bases map to TRBD2. This CDR3 is built from 14 residues. The J segment lost 6 bases and the V segment lost 0 bases, leaving 5 bases of the junction unmatched. The V gene's germline CDR1 is GTSNPN and CDR2 SVGIG (reference sequence). The CDR3, as DNA: TGTGCCTGGAGTGTGGCTAGCGGGGGCCGCGAGCAGTACTTC. It is translated as CAWSVASGGREQYF.

This clonotype was detected once. Here the CDR3 reads CASRTQGGYVQYF. CDR3 bases: TGTGCCAGCAGAACACAGGGGGGCTATGTGCAGTACTTC. The chain links TRBV27 to TRBJ2-4; 8 nucleotides agree with TRBD1. The CDR3 totals 13 residues. V shed 6 bases, J shed 13 bases, and the junction held 11 bases outside the gene matches. Germline CDR1 MNHEY, CDR2 SMNVEV (reference sequence).

This clonotype occurred many times. V gene TRBV6-6 combines with J gene TRBJ2-1; D is undetermined. This CDR3 comprises 11 residues. V gave up 6 bases and J gave up 6 bases, with 6 bases separating them. The germline V gene encodes CDR1 MNHNY and CDR2 SVGAGI (reference sequence). CDR3 sequence reads: CASSGPNEQFF. The DNA for the CDR3 is TGTGCCAGCAGCGGTCCCAATGAGCAGTTCTTC.

A note on this clonotype: A much larger clonotype is one base distant, so this may be a read error. V gene TRBV20-1 combines with J gene TRBJ2-5; tentatively, D is TRBD1 or TRBD2 (5 bases each). The assigned J gene may be wrong: the sequence end matches TRBJ2-1 better. This CDR3 region has 16 residues. CDR1 and CDR2 from the germline V gene are DFQATT and SNEGSKA (reference sequence). The CDR3 DNA sequence: TGCAGTGCTAGAGACAGGGACGCAGGTATACAAGAGACCCAGTTCTTC. Protein product: CSARDRDAGIQETQFF.

CDR3 sequence: CASSSRRGHEQYF. The CDR3 DNA reads as TGCGCCAGCAGCAGTAGACGGGGCCACGAGCAGTACTTC. The rearrangement links TRBV5-1 to TRBJ2-7; D may be TRBD1 or TRBD2 (5 bases each). Trimming pared 4 bases from V and 5 bases from J, leaving 13 bases between. CDR1 and CDR2 (germline): SGHRS, YFSETQ. The CDR3 is 13 residues long.

V and J are TRBV10-3 and TRBJ1-4; 10 bases are shared with TRBD1. Germline values: CDR1 ENHRY, CDR2 SYGVKD. The CDR3 is made up of 13 amino acids. J was trimmed by 8 bases and V by 10 bases; bases with no gene match: 7. This CDR3 reads CATESGQGEKLFF. The CDR3 coding sequence is TGTGCCACGGAATCGGGACAGGGGGAAAAACTGTTTTTT.

In this sample, this clonotype turned up many times. The rearrangement joins TRBV12-3 or TRBV12-4 to TRBJ1-2; TRBD1 might be the D (6 bases). The V end lost 3 bases, the J end lost 3 bases, and 11 bases lay between the germline ends. There are 14 residues in the CDR3. The chain's CDR3 is CASSFLRGDYGYTF. The CDR3 coding sequence is TGTGCCAGCAGTTTCCTCAGGGGAGACTATGGCTACACCTTC.

Ten or more counts support this clonotype. The chain combines TRBV11-2 with TRBJ2-1; 9 positions match TRBD2. Germline loops: CDR1 SGHAT, CDR2 FQNNGV. With 6 bases clipped from V and 10 bases from J, the junction kept 13 bases outside the gene matches. The CDR3 is 15 amino acids. The DNA of the CDR3 is TGTGCCAGCAGTCCTAGGGGCGGGGGGGACCGGGAGCAGTTCTTC. It translates to CASSPRGGGDREQFF.

The gene calls are TRBV25-1 and TRBJ2-3; TRBD2 aligns across 13 bases. CDR3 length: 16 residues. The germline V gene has CDR1 MGHDK and CDR2 SYGVNS. The junction had 6 bases not matched to a gene; V was cut back by 5 bases and J by 4 bases. The CDR3 DNA follows: TGTGCCAGCAGTCCGGGACTAGCGGGATTGGCAGATACGCAGTATTTT. Translation gives CASSPGLAGLADTQYF.

The chain carries TRBV29-1 and TRBJ2-5, with D unresolved. V was clipped by 2 bases and J by 2 bases, with 15 bases between them. The CDR3 runs 15 residues. CDR1 and CDR2 from the germline V gene are SQVTM and ANQGSEA. CDR3 protein: CSVELPGLRQETQYF. CDR3 nucleotides: TGCAGCGTTGAACTTCCAGGCCTAAGACAAGAGACCCAGTACTTC. The full variable domain, completed using reference TRBV29-1 and TRBJ2-5, is SAVISQKPSRDICQRGTSLTIQCQVDSQVTMMFWYRQQPGQSLTLIATANQGSEATYESGFVIDKFPISRPNLTFSTLTVSNMSPEDSSIYLCSVELPGLRQETQYFGPGTRLLVL.

V usage is TRBV28 and J usage is TRBJ1-1; a weak D match, TRBD1 (5 bases). Germline-derived CDR1 and CDR2 are MDHEN and SYDVKM. V lost 6 bases, J lost 1 base, and 15 bases lay in between. The CDR3 has 15 amino acids. The CDR3 region is CASSGPLGGNTEAFF. In nucleotides, the CDR3 is TGTGCCAGCAGCGGACCACTGGGGGGGAACACTGAAGCTTTCTTT.

This clonotype was counted ten times or more. J is TRBJ2-7 and V is TRBV9; the D gene is possibly TRBD1 (6 bases). The CDR3 is made up of 14 amino acids. V was clipped by 0 bases and J by 3 bases, with 10 bases between them. Germline-derived CDR1 and CDR2 are SGDLS and YYNGEE. The CDR3: CASSVAGANYEQYF. DNA of the CDR3: TGTGCCAGCAGCGTAGCAGGGGCCAACTACGAGCAGTACTTC.

The rearrangement uses TRBV19 and TRBJ2-2; the match to TRBD1 covers 8 bases. Germline CDR1 LNHDA, CDR2 SQIVND (reference sequence). CDR3 length: 15 residues. Trimming removed 8 bases from V and 1 base from J; junction bases left unmatched: 6. CDR3: CASRPTGENTGELFF. The CDR3 coding sequence is TGTGCCAGTCGCCCGACAGGGGAGAACACCGGGGAGCTGTTTTTT.

This clonotype has ten or more counts. V gene TRBV7-2 combines with J gene TRBJ2-1; 7 positions match TRBD1. The germline gives CDR1 SGHTA, CDR2 FQGNSA. The ends lost 3 bases at V and 7 bases at J; junction bases unmatched: 3. The CDR3 sequence is 13 residues long. DNA for the CDR3: TGTGCCAGCAGCTTCACACAGGGGAATGAGCAGTTCTTC. It is translated as CASSFTQGNEQFF.

This clonotype has a count of ten or more. CDR3 in amino acids: CASSPAGGGGYTF. DNA for the CDR3: TGTGCCAGCAGCCCCGCCGGGGGGGGTGGCTACACCTTC. The chain carries TRBV3-1 and TRBJ1-2; weak D call: TRBD1 (5 bases). Between the trimmed V and J ends, which lost 4 bases and 7 bases, there was a span of 13 bases. This CDR3 contains 13 residues. Per the germline V gene, CDR1 is LGHDT and CDR2 is YNNKEL (reference sequence).

Details on this clonotype: A clone one base away is much larger, so this may be a read error. This chain uses TRBV7-9 with TRBJ2-1; tentatively, D is TRBD2 (6 bases). The CDR3 consists of 15 residues. Germline CDR1 reads SEHNR; CDR2 reads FQNEAQ (reference sequence). V lost 8 bases and J lost 12, with 26 bases in between. The CDR3 spells CASGSFGTRLVSQFF. CDR3 in DNA: TGTGCCAGCGGTTCGTTCGGGACGAGACTAGTGTCGCAGTTCTTC.

This clonotype occurred a few times. Given a much more abundant clone one base away, this may be a read error. The chain combines TRBV5-1 with TRBJ2-5; TRBD2 matches at 10 bases. V trimming: 3 bases; J trimming: 11 bases; junction bases outside the gene matches: 13. CDR1 and CDR2 (germline): SGHRS, YFSETQ. The CDR3 loop spans 15 amino acids. The CDR3 DNA reads as TGCGCCAGCAGCTCCTCTAGCGGGGGAATCGATGAGCAGTACTTC. Translated, it gives CASSSSSGGIDEQYF.